Below, 16 T cell receptor beta chains from the same sample are listed, as sequenced in a study of blood T cell repertoires in COVID-19. Clones were read by immunoSEQ multiplex PCR, and TCRdb kept only the in-frame ones, dropping some. The top ten clones hold 4.8% of a sample with more than 120,000 clones, approximately 80% of them seen once. The sample taken for sequencing was peripheral blood. The receptors were gathered from a human donor in a cohort sampled during active COVID-19.

V and J are TRBV5-6 and TRBJ2-2; 13 nucleotides match TRBD2. The V segment lost 4 bases and the J segment 1 base; nucleotides outside the gene matches: 10. The CDR3 runs 19 residues. Germline V gene sequence: CDR1 SGHDT, CDR2 YYEEEE. CDR3 region: CASSSDRWTSGGNTGELFF. The DNA of the CDR3 is TGTGCCAGCAGCAGTGATAGGTGGACTAGCGGGGGGAACACCGGGGAGCTGTTTTTT. Full variable domain (outside the CDR3, taken from reference TRBV5-6 and TRBJ2-2): DAGVTQSPTHLIKTRGQQVTLRCSPKSGHDTVSWYQQALGQGPQFIFQYYEEEERQRGNFPDRFSGHQFPNYSSELNVNALLLGDSALYLCASSSDRWTSGGNTGELFFGEGSRLTVL.

The genes are TRBV2 and TRBJ1-1; D unresolved. V was shortened by 3 bases and J by 6 bases, with 5 bases between the two germline ends. The CDR3 loop spans 11 amino acids. Germline loops: CDR1 SNHLY, CDR2 FYNNEI. Written as DNA, the CDR3 is TGTGCCAGCAGTGAGGGCTCTGAAGCTTTCTTT. Protein: CASSEGSEAFF. The full variable domain, completed using reference TRBV2 and TRBJ1-1, is EPEVTQTPSHQVTQMGQEVILRCVPISNHLYFYWYRQILGQKVEFLVSFYNNEISEKSEIFDDQFSVERPDGSNFTLKIRSTKLEDSAMYFCASSEGSEAFFGQGTRLTVV.

This clone is a singleton in its sample. V is TRBV18 and J is TRBJ2-7, with unresolved D. The germline gives CDR1 KGHSH, CDR2 LQKENI. This CDR3 comprises 13 residues. Trimming stripped 0 bases from V and 0 bases from J, with 3 bases between. Here the CDR3 reads CASSPPSSYEQYF. Written as DNA, the CDR3 is TGTGCCAGCTCACCACCCAGCTCCTACGAGCAGTACTTC. The full variable domain, rest sourced from reference TRBV18 and TRBJ2-7, is NAGVMQNPRHLVRRRGQEARLRCSPMKGHSHVYWYRQLPEEGLKFMVYLQKENIIDESGMPKERFSAEFPKEGPSILRIQQVVRGDSAAYFCASSPPSSYEQYFGPGTRLTVT.

The chain employs TRBV9 and TRBJ2-5; a weak D match, TRBD2 (5 bases). The V end lost 4 bases, the J end lost 4 bases, and 11 bases lay between the germline ends. Germline CDR1 SGDLS, CDR2 YYNGEE. The CDR3 is 13 residues long. Here the CDR3 reads CASSPPSGETQYF. DNA for the CDR3: TGTGCCAGCAGCCCCCCGAGCGGAGAGACCCAGTACTTC. The variable domain in full, with the rest retrieved from reference TRBV9 and TRBJ2-5, is DSGVTQTPKHLITATGQRVTLRCSPRSGDLSVYWYQQSLDQGLQFLIQYYNGEERAKGNILERFSAQQFPDLHSELNLSSLELGDSALYFCASSPPSGETQYFGPGTRLLVL.

The rearrangement uses TRBV3-1 (or the pseudogene TRBV3-2) and TRBJ2-4; D gene unclear. The CDR3 length is 16 residues. V was shortened by 3 bases and J by 4 bases, with 16 bases between the two germline ends. Germline V gene lookup returns CDR1 LGHDT and CDR2 YNNKEL (reference sequence). CDR3 in DNA: TGTGCCAGCAGCCACAGATATGAGCGTAATAAAAACATTCAGTACTTC. It yields the protein CASSHRYERNKNIQYF.

The genes are TRBV28 and TRBJ1-5; D is undetermined. The CDR3 has 14 amino acids. The germline CDR1 and CDR2 sequences are MDHEN and SYDVKM. V lost 3 bases, J lost 6 bases, and 12 bases lay in between. Here the CDR3 DNA reads TGTGCCAGCAGTTTTCTGGCTGAGGTTCAGCCCCAGCATTTT. Amino acids: CASSFLAEVQPQHF.

Comments on this clone: Compared with germline, one end of the junction differs, possibly owing to a read error. The rearrangement uses TRBV10-3 and TRBJ1-2; D unresolved. The CDR3 contains 21 residues. Germline lookup yields CDR1 ENHRY and CDR2 SYGVKD. The CDR3 protein is CAIFYGGNRRASDQLNYGCTF. As DNA, the CDR3 is TGTGCCATCTTCTACGGCGGTAACCGGCGAGCTTCTGACCAACTAAACTATGGCTGCACCTTC.

The rearrangement joins TRBV27 to TRBJ1-1; tentatively, D is TRBD1 (6 bases). The CDR3 contains 19 residues. CDR1 is MNHEY, CDR2 SMNVEV, per germline (reference sequence). Trimming left V 2 bases short and J 0 bases short, with 22 bases between. The CDR3 is CASSLQSPLTGRVNTEAFF. Here the CDR3 DNA reads TGTGCCAGCAGTTTACAGAGTCCCCTAACAGGGCGGGTGAACACTGAAGCTTTCTTT.

V usage is TRBV6-5 and J usage is TRBJ2-2; 10 bases match TRBD2. This CDR3 spans 14 amino acids. The J segment lost 10 bases and the V segment lost 7 bases, leaving 9 bases of the junction unmatched. Germline CDR1 and CDR2: MNHEY and SVGAGI. CDR3 amino acids: CASKPGLAVQELFF. CDR3 in DNA: TGTGCCAGCAAACCCGGACTAGCGGTACAGGAGCTGTTTTTT.

V usage is TRBV30 and J usage is TRBJ2-1, with TRBD1 identical over 9 bases. J gave up 6 bases and V 0 bases, and 6 bases lay outside the gene matches. Germline V gene lookup returns CDR1 GTSNPN and CDR2 SVGIG (reference sequence). This CDR3 has 15 amino acids. The CDR3 protein is CAWSVPQTGGNEQFF. Written as DNA, the CDR3 is TGTGCCTGGAGTGTGCCTCAGACAGGGGGCAATGAGCAGTTCTTC.

For this clone: This same CDR3 is encoded by further DNA sequences in the sample. V and J are TRBV15 and TRBJ1-5, with 7 bases aligning to TRBD1. Germline values: CDR1 LNHNV, CDR2 YYDKDF (reference sequence). CDR3 length: 15 amino acids. The V and J ends lost 2 bases and 2 bases, in that order; junction bases with no gene match: 3. The CDR3 here is CATSRSDRGNQPQHF. In nucleotides, the CDR3 is TGTGCCACCAGCAGATCCGACAGGGGCAATCAGCCCCAGCATTTT. The whole variable domain, remainder taken from reference TRBV15 and TRBJ1-5, is DAMVIQNPRYQVTQFGKPVTLSCSQTLNHNVMYWYQQKSSQAPKLLFHYYDKDFNNEADTPDNFQSRRPNTSFCFLDIRSPGLGDTAMYLCATSRSDRGNQPQHFGDGTRLSIL.

This chain links TRBV19 with TRBJ2-1, with 12 bases matching TRBD2. The CDR3 covers 16 residues. After removal of 1 base from V and 6 bases from J, the junction contained 4 bases not matched to a gene. The V gene's germline CDR1 is LNHDA and CDR2 SQIVND (reference sequence). As DNA, the CDR3 is TGTGCCAGTAGTATAGGGCTAGCGGGGGGGCTCAATGAGCAGTTCTTC. Residues: CASSIGLAGGLNEQFF. Full variable domain (missing parts from reference TRBV19 and TRBJ2-1): DGGITQSPKYLFRKEGQNVTLSCEQNLNHDAMYWYRQDPGQGLRLIYYSQIVNDFQKGDIAEGYSVSREKKESFPLTVTSAQKNPTAFYLCASSIGLAGGLNEQFFGPGTRLTVL.

CDR3 residues: CASRRGINEQFF. DNA for the CDR3: TGCGCCAGCAGAAGGGGCATCAATGAGCAGTTCTTC. The chain employs TRBV5-1 and TRBJ2-1; maybe TRBD1 (5 bases). The V end lost 5 bases, the J end lost 6 bases, and 9 bases lay between the germline ends. CDR1 and CDR2 from the germline V gene are SGHRS and YFSETQ. The CDR3 consists of 12 residues.

The rearrangement uses TRBV6-2 or TRBV6-3 and TRBJ1-4; D perhaps matches TRBD1 (6 bases). The CDR3 length is 15 residues. V was trimmed by 5 bases and J by 3 bases, leaving 13 bases between them. Germline-derived CDR1 and CDR2 are MNHEY and SVGEGT. CDR3 nucleotides: TGTGCCAGCAGTAAACCGGACAGACCTAATGAAAAACTGTTTTTT. It codes for CASSKPDRPNEKLFF.

The rearrangement uses TRBV6-6 and TRBJ1-4; 7 nucleotides align to TRBD1. The ends lost 5 bases at V and 4 bases at J; junction bases unmatched: 4. The CDR3 has 14 amino acids. The germline V gene encodes CDR1 MNHNY and CDR2 SVGAGI (reference sequence). CDR3 DNA sequence: TGTGCCAGCAGTCCGGGGACAGTTAATGAAAAACTGTTTTTT. It specifies CASSPGTVNEKLFF.

The rearrangement links TRBV15 to TRBJ1-3; TRBD1 matches at 8 bases. The CDR3 length is 16 residues. Per germline, CDR1 LNHNV and CDR2 YYDKDF (reference sequence). The V and J ends lost 3 bases and 4 bases, in that order; junction bases with no gene match: 8. In nucleotides, the CDR3 is TGTGCCACCAGCAGGTCCGGGACAGGTCGAGGAAACACCATATATTTT. Its translation is CATSRSGTGRGNTIYF.